The 9 T cell receptor beta chains below come from one sample, sequenced in a study of breast tumors, draining lymph nodes, adjacent tissues. The lymph nodes were axillary draining lymph nodes from breast cancer patients. TCRdb reprocessed the multiplex PCR reads with MiXCR, giving one entry per CDR3 protein. The table lists under 85,000 distinct CDR3 sequences, roughly a fifth of them singletons, with around 2.5% in the top ten. Source material: axillary lymph node tissue. These receptors were obtained from a female donor with breast cancer. Some clones in this sample may be carry-over from other donors' samples.

This clonotype was observed at least ten times. The chain combines TRBV5-8 with TRBJ1-2; D might be TRBD1 (6 bases). Germline loops: CDR1 SGHTS, CDR2 YDEGEE. The V end lost 2 bases, the J end lost 2 bases, and 7 bases lay between the germline ends. The CDR3 runs 13 residues. DNA for the CDR3: TGTGCCAGCAGCTTTAGGGGGAACTATGGCTACACCTTC. Encoded protein: CASSFRGNYGYTF.

In its sample, this clonotype was seen a few times. The chain joins TRBV11-3 to TRBJ1-2, with D perhaps TRBD1 (5 bases). The V and J ends lost 3 bases and 6 bases respectively, with 11 bases between them. The length of the CDR3 is 13 residues. Germline lookup yields CDR1 SGHNT and CDR2 YENEEA. The CDR3 sequence: CASSFTRENGYTF. As DNA, the CDR3 is TGTGCCAGCAGCTTTACCAGGGAGAATGGCTACACCTTC.

Concerning this clonotype: This may come from a read error, since a much larger clone is one base off. The conserved final phenylalanine or tryptophan is absent from the CDR3, which likely points to a read error. V usage is TRBV19 and J usage is TRBJ2-7; D gene unclear. The CDR3 extends over 14 amino acids. Germline CDR1 reads LNHDA; CDR2 reads SQIVND (reference sequence). The V and J ends lost 4 bases and 2 bases respectively, with 12 bases between them. This CDR3 is CASSTLLPPYEQYS. The CDR3 DNA is TGTGCCAGTAGTACCCTCCTCCCCCCCTACGAGCAGTACTCC.

This clonotype was recorded at least ten times. This rearrangement joins TRBV7-9 to TRBJ2-5, with 11 bases that match TRBD2. There are 14 residues in the CDR3. The germline V gene has CDR1 SEHNR and CDR2 FQNEAQ (reference sequence). V lost 5 bases and J lost 3; bases outside the gene matches: 2. CDR3 coding DNA: TGTGCCAGCAGCCTGGGACTAGCGGAAGAGACCCAGTACTTC. Amino acids: CASSLGLAEETQYF.

This clonotype was counted many times. V and J are TRBV12-3 or TRBV12-4 and TRBJ1-2; TRBD1 matches at 11 bases. This CDR3 has 14 residues. J was trimmed by 8 bases and V by 5 bases; bases with no gene match: 7. The CDR3 DNA is TGTGCCAGCAGTCCCCGGACAGGGGGCTTGGGCTACACCTTC. This translates into CASSPRTGGLGYTF.

V gene TRBV18 combines with J gene TRBJ1-3; D call uncertain. Germline V gene lookup returns CDR1 KGHSH and CDR2 LQKENI. The CDR3 contains 13 residues. V dropped 5 bases and J dropped 4 bases, with 9 bases sitting between them. The CDR3 spells CASSLPQGNTIYF. CDR3 sequence (DNA): TGTGCCAGCTCATTACCACAGGGAAACACCATATATTTT.

The chain employs TRBV28 and TRBJ1-2, with D unclear. The germline V gene encodes CDR1 MDHEN and CDR2 SYDVKM. Trimming removed 6 bases from V and 2 bases from J, with 10 bases in between. The CDR3 has 13 amino acids. The CDR3 spells CASRLDGNYGYTF. The DNA for the CDR3 is TGTGCCAGCAGACTCGACGGGAACTATGGCTACACCTTC.

The table lists this clonotype with many counts. At one end the junction does not follow the germline gene, possibly because of a read error. The rearrangement uses TRBV5-1 and TRBJ2-7, with D possibly being TRBD1 (6 bases). Germline-derived CDR1 and CDR2 are SGHRS and YFSETQ. The CDR3 is made up of 10 amino acids. The CDR3 loop is CASSLGRQVF. The CDR3 DNA follows: TGCGCCAGCAGCTTGGGACGACAGGTATTC.

This clonotype was recorded only once. The chain carries TRBV9 and TRBJ2-5; 7 nucleotides line up with TRBD1. CDR3 length: 14 residues. CDR1 and CDR2 (germline): SGDLS, YYNGEE. The V and J ends lost 3 bases and 3 bases, in that order; junction bases with no gene match: 5. CDR3 sequence reads: CASSGRDSEETQYF. CDR3 coding DNA: TGTGCCAGCAGCGGCCGGGACAGTGAAGAGACCCAGTACTTC.